This entry is about one T cell receptor (beta chain). The sample originates from a study of blood T cell repertoires in COVID-19. About the study: The cDNA or gDNA used as material had been derived from T cells, B-cell-depleted T cells, or PBMCs.

Trimming left V 10 bases short and J 5 bases short, with 17 bases between. The CDR3 is 13 amino acids. Germline assignment: CDR1 MDHEN and CDR2 SYDVKM. The authors' processing: Amplification with reference gene primers provided the estimates of nucleated cell counts. The table came from immunoSEQ multiplex PCR; TCRdb's copy has only in-frame clones and leaves some out. V, J and clone size are taken as reported in that table, and D and trimming were inferred from the DNA itself. The table records around 250,000 clones, around 86% of them present only once. Source material: peripheral blood. The clonotype originates from a man aged 18 to 30 with active or convalescent COVID-19. The J gene is TRBJ1-1, the V gene TRBV28, with D possibly TRBD1 on 5 matching bases. CDR3 nucleotide sequence: TGTGCCAACAAAAGGAAGGGGTTGACTGAAGCTTTCTTT. Residues: CANKRKGLTEAFF.